This is a list of T cell receptor beta chains from one sample in a study of T-cell reconstitution after alpha-beta-depleted transplantation in children. TCRdb reprocessed the PCR reads with MiXCR, giving one entry per CDR3 protein. The sample has about 60,000 distinct CDR3 sequences; 44% are singletons. This material consisted of PBMCs, mostly from graft donor cells, taken 360 days after TCRalphabeta/CD19-depleted stem cell transplant. These receptor sequences come from a male patient between 10 and 17 years old who had a stem cell transplant for acute lymphoblastic leukemia, so the T cells may come from the graft donor. CDR3s include the opening cysteine and the closing phenylalanine or tryptophan. A D gene is named only where the DNA matches it firmly. Size is stated for part of the rows, as once, few or many counts, or as a class when the clone is expanded.

J	D	V	size	CDR3	DNA
TRBJ2-7	TRBD2	TRBV9	few	CASSSGDSYEQYF	TGTGCCAGCAGTAGCGGGGACTCCTACGAGCAGTACTTC
TRBJ2-2	-	TRBV7-7	few	CASSLTQGTSTGELFF	TGTGCCAGCAGCTTAACTCAGGGAACGAGCACCGGGGAGCTGTTTTTT
TRBJ2-2	-	TRBV4-2	-	CASSQARLTGELFF	TGTGCCAGCAGCCAAGCCCGGTTAACCGGGGAGCTGTTTTTT
TRBJ2-5	-	TRBV12-3/TRBV12-4	-	CASSLARISREETQYF	TGTGCCAGCAGTTTAGCGCGAATAAGCAGGGAAGAGACCCAGTACTTC
TRBJ2-7	TRBD1	TRBV29-1	-	CSVGISGGYEQYF	TGCAGCGTAGGAATATCAGGGGGCTACGAGCAGTACTTC
TRBJ2-5	TRBD2	TRBV4-2	-	CASSQDGTSLEETQYF	TGTGCCAGCAGCCAAGATGGGACTAGCCTTGAAGAGACCCAGTACTTC
TRBJ1-3	-	TRBV5-1	-	CASSRGALKSGNTIYF	TGCGCCAGCAGCCGCGGGGCCCTAAAATCTGGAAACACCATATATTTT
TRBJ1-5	TRBD1	TRBV20-1	-	CSAPGTGGDQPQHF	TGCAGTGCTCCTGGGACAGGGGGCGACCAGCCCCAGCATTTT
TRBJ2-3	-	TRBV6-2/TRBV6-3	few	CASTFGGGTQYF	TGTGCCAGCACCTTCGGAGGCGGTACGCAGTATTTT
TRBJ2-7	TRBD1	TRBV5-1	-	CASSPGQGKAYEQYF	TGCGCCAGCAGCCCGGGACAGGGGAAAGCCTACGAGCAGTACTTC
TRBJ1-1	-	TRBV12-3/TRBV12-4	few	CASSLVDTTEAFF	TGTGCCAGCAGTTTAGTAGACACCACTGAAGCTTTCTTT
TRBJ2-1	-	TRBV7-9	-	CASSPRGNSYNEQFF	TGTGCCAGCAGCCCGAGAGGAAACTCCTACAATGAGCAGTTCTTC
TRBJ2-5	TRBD2	TRBV10-3	-	CAISQRLAARETQYF	TGTGCCATCAGTCAAAGACTAGCGGCCCGGGAGACCCAGTACTTC
TRBJ2-5	TRBD2	TRBV25-1	-	CASRSSLAGGHGVGETQYF	TGTGCCAGCCGATCGTCCCTAGCGGGAGGGCACGGGGTTGGAGAGACCCAGTACTTC
TRBJ1-5	-	TRBV27	few	CASSLSAGSSNQPQHF	TGTGCCAGCAGTTTATCCGCAGGGTCGAGCAATCAGCCCCAGCATTTT
TRBJ2-7	-	TRBV5-1	-	CASSFGGRNEQYF	TGCGCCAGCAGCTTTGGGGGGCGGAACGAGCAGTACTTC
TRBJ2-7	-	TRBV14	few	CASSQVAGLSYEQYF	TGTGCCAGCAGCCAGGTCGCGGGGCTCTCCTACGAGCAGTACTTC
TRBJ2-1	TRBD2	TRBV12-3/TRBV12-4	few	CASRNSGGAGNEQFF	TGTGCCAGCAGAAATAGCGGGGGGGCAGGCAATGAGCAGTTCTTC
TRBJ2-5	TRBD1	TRBV7-7	-	CASSLNRGQETQYF	TGTGCTAGCAGCTTAAACAGGGGCCAAGAGACCCAGTACTTC
TRBJ2-6	-	TRBV29-1	-	CSVEGRQLLANVLTF	TGCAGCGTTGAAGGACGACAGCTTCTGGCCAACGTCCTGACTTTC
TRBJ2-1	-	TRBV13	-	CASSPLYDSDNEQFF	TGTGCCAGCAGCCCCCTCTACGACTCGGACAATGAGCAGTTCTTC
TRBJ2-7	-	TRBV7-9	-	CASSLVGGRGYEQYF	TGTGCCAGCAGCTTAGTAGGGGGGCGAGGATACGAGCAGTACTTC
TRBJ2-5	TRBD1	TRBV29-1	-	CSVTTGGRETQYF	TGCAGCGTAACGACAGGGGGCCGAGAGACCCAGTACTTC
TRBJ2-2	-	TRBV24-1	few	CATSDLPLRTVSNTGELFF	TGTGCCACCAGTGATTTGCCCTTACGGACAGTCTCGAACACCGGGGAGCTGTTTTTT
TRBJ2-7	-	TRBV10-2	few	CASGVGYEQYF	TGCGCCAGCGGGGTGGGCTACGAGCAGTACTTC
TRBJ2-7	-	TRBV25-1	-	CASSESDRQGTRSSYEQYF	TGTGCCAGCAGTGAGAGTGACCGACAGGGGACTAGGAGCTCCTACGAGCAGTACTTC
TRBJ2-7	-	TRBV5-1	-	CASSSAAYEQYF	TGCGCCAGCAGCTCCGCCGCCTACGAGCAGTACTTC
TRBJ2-7	TRBD2	TRBV6-2/TRBV6-3	few	CASSSGLAGLFGEQYF	TGTGCCAGCAGCAGCGGACTAGCGGGGCTATTCGGCGAGCAGTACTTC
TRBJ2-1	TRBD2	TRBV6-5	few	CASSSPGLAGGPSYNEQFF	TGTGCCAGCAGTTCCCCCGGACTAGCGGGGGGGCCGTCCTACAATGAGCAGTTCTTC
TRBJ2-5	TRBD2	TRBV20-1	-	CSARDRGGRARETQYF	TGCAGTGCTAGAGATCGGGGCGGGAGGGCCAGGGAGACCCAGTACTTC
TRBJ2-3	TRBD1	TRBV4-3	-	CASSHGTGLKDTQYF	TGCGCCAGCAGCCACGGGACAGGGCTAAAAGATACGCAGTATTTT
TRBJ1-4	-	TRBV12-3/TRBV12-4	-	CASSLGTPPTNEKLFF	TGTGCCAGCAGTTTGGGGACACCCCCAACTAATGAAAAACTGTTTTTT
TRBJ2-2	TRBD2	TRBV28	-	CASSPGLAGGTGELFF	TGTGCCAGCAGTCCTGGACTAGCGGGAGGTACCGGGGAGCTGTTTTTT
TRBJ2-1	TRBD2	TRBV12-3/TRBV12-4	-	CASSQHGAGGAYNEQFF	TGTGCCAGCAGTCAGCACGGAGCGGGAGGGGCCTACAATGAGCAGTTCTTC
TRBJ2-3	-	TRBV10-3	few	CAISSPDSDTQYF	TGTGCCATCAGTTCACCCGATTCAGATACGCAGTATTTT
TRBJ2-7	TRBD2	TRBV20-1	few	CSARDIEREGYEQYF	TGCAGTGCTAGAGATATCGAGCGGGAGGGGTACGAGCAGTACTTC
TRBJ2-3	-	TRBV7-8	few	CASSLLDSTDTQYF	TGTGCCAGCAGCTTACTAGATTCCACAGATACGCAGTATTTT
TRBJ2-7	-	TRBV4-2	-	CASSPGDGSISYEQYF	TGTGCCAGCAGCCCCGGGGACGGGAGTATCTCCTACGAGCAGTACTTC
TRBJ2-7	-	TRBV4-1	-	CASSQASRGEQYF	TGCGCCAGCAGCCAGGCCTCGCGAGGCGAGCAGTACTTC
TRBJ2-7	-	TRBV4-1	-	CASSPLTGSLYSYEQYF	TGCGCCAGCAGCCCTTTGACAGGATCCCTCTACTCTTACGAGCAGTACTTC
TRBJ2-5	-	TRBV7-6	-	CASSLVKQETQYF	TGTGCCAGCAGCTTAGTTAAGCAAGAGACCCAGTACTTC
TRBJ2-1	-	TRBV6-2/TRBV6-3	-	CASSVGQSSYSEQFF	TGTGCCAGCAGCGTTGGACAGAGCTCCTACAGTGAGCAGTTCTTC
TRBJ2-1	-	TRBV7-8	few	CASSPDLVAYNEQFF	TGTGCCAGCAGCCCAGATCTAGTGGCCTACAATGAGCAGTTCTTC
TRBJ2-5	-	TRBV10-3	-	CAISTDRETQYF	TGTGCCATCAGTACGGATCGGGAGACCCAGTACTTC
TRBJ2-5	TRBD1	TRBV20-1	-	CSAYIHRGQGPQYF	TGCAGTGCTTACATCCACAGGGGCCAGGGGCCCCAGTACTTC
TRBJ2-3	TRBD1	TRBV10-1	-	CASSEWTGRVDTQYF	TGCGCCAGCAGTGAATGGACAGGGCGCGTGGATACGCAGTATTTT
TRBJ2-3	-	TRBV2	once	CASSESWDTQYF	TGTGCCAGCAGTGAAAGCTGGGATACGCAGTATTTT
TRBJ1-1	-	TRBV28	-	CASSSRTVGTEAFF	TGTGCCAGCAGTTCACGGACAGTGGGCACTGAAGCTTTCTTT
TRBJ2-7	-	TRBV5-1	many	CASSFSVLALGEQYF	TGCGCCAGCAGCTTTTCAGTGCTAGCGCTAGGCGAGCAGTACTTC
TRBJ2-1	-	TRBV20-1	-	CSARKRGKYNEQFF	TGCAGTGCCCGGAAGAGGGGGAAATACAATGAGCAGTTCTTC
TRBJ2-7	TRBD2	TRBV12-3/TRBV12-4	-	CASSLGLADLREQYF	TGTGCCAGCAGCTTGGGACTAGCGGACCTACGTGAGCAGTACTTC
TRBJ1-3	-	TRBV11-1	-	CASSSTLTGAGGPGNTIYF	TGTGCCAGCAGCTCAACGCTCACGGGGGCTGGCGGCCCTGGAAACACCATATATTTT
TRBJ2-1	-	TRBV7-3	-	CASSLTSEPYNEQFF	TGTGCCAGCAGCTTAACTAGCGAGCCCTACAATGAGCAGTTCTTC
TRBJ2-1	-	TRBV7-6	-	CASSSGDYNEQFF	TGTGCCAGCAGTTCCGGGGACTACAATGAGCAGTTCTTC
TRBJ1-3	-	TRBV9	-	CASSVEPVAGNTIYF	TGTGCCAGCAGCGTAGAGCCTGTAGCTGGAAACACCATATATTTT
TRBJ2-7	TRBD2	TRBV7-2	-	CVSSRPGTMREQYF	TGTGTCAGCAGCCGTCCCGGGACTATGAGGGAGCAGTACTTC
TRBJ1-5	TRBD1	TRBV7-8	few	CASSFQGGGNQPQHF	TGTGCCAGCAGCTTCCAGGGGGGTGGCAATCAGCCCCAGCATTTT
TRBJ1-3	TRBD1	TRBV12-3/TRBV12-4	few	CASSHRGLRNTIYF	TGTGCCAGCAGTCACAGGGGGCTAAGAAACACCATATATTTT
TRBJ1-1	-	TRBV29-1	few	CSALQNTEAFF	TGCAGCGCCCTCCAAAACACTGAAGCTTTCTTT
TRBJ2-7	-	TRBV20-1	-	CSAREEGRTGYEQYF	TGCAGTGCTAGAGAAGAGGGGAGGACCGGCTACGAGCAGTACTTC